The entry below gives a single T cell receptor (beta chain) sequence along with its context. Its antigen is not identified. This CDR3 contains 16 residues. In germline, CDR1 is MNHEY, CDR2 SVGAGI. Trimming stripped 2 bases from V and 0 bases from J, with 10 bases between. These data come from a study of T cell responses to AZD1222 COVID-19 vaccine. Study-wide findings and caveats: An increase in Spike-specific TCR breadth and depth was observed after two AZD1222 doses. Vaccine-associated CD4 TCRs ranged over spike, dominating at 160-218 and 743-854.

TCRdb's copy holds only in-frame clones and misses some; the assay was immunoSEQ multiplex PCR. This sample has about 44,000 clones, with over 70% found just once. Specimen: peripheral blood, collected on day 0 of AZD1222 vaccination. The clonotype was recovered from an adult in good health. The J gene is TRBJ1-4, the V gene TRBV6-5; TRBD1 is a possible D gene (5 bases). In nucleotides, the CDR3 is TGTGCCAGCAGTTACGACAGCCCTGCAACTAATGAAAAACTGTTTTTT. It yields the protein CASSYDSPATNEKLFF.